Listed below are T cell receptor beta chains from one sample, sequenced in a study of technical replicates of blood from a few donors. The data were produced by immunoSEQ multiplex PCR, yet TCRdb's version contains in-frame clones alone and is incomplete. This sample carries just over 70,000 clones, about 94% of them seen once, and the ten largest clones take 0.3% to 0.45%. Sequencing was performed on T cells isolated from PBMCs. Receptors originate from a human donor in good health. CDR3s include the opening cysteine and the closing phenylalanine or tryptophan. The D gene is left open where the match is weak. Size values are once, few and many counts, or a class for expanded clones, and some rows have none.

j_call d_call clone_size cdr3_length v_call cdr3_aa cdr3_nt
TRBJ2-4 - - 14 TRBV28 CASSRTGGVGIQYF TGTGCCAGCAGCCGCACAGGGGGGGTGGGAATTCAGTACTTC
TRBJ1-2 TRBD1 - 13 TRBV5-1 CASSFEPGQGYTF TGCGCCAGCAGCTTCGAACCGGGACAGGGCTACACCTTC
TRBJ2-7 - - 14 TRBV7-2 CASTLKGNSYEQYF TGTGCCAGCACCCTAAAGGGGAACTCCTACGAGCAGTACTTC
TRBJ1-1 - - 16 TRBV28 CASSSTWNRPPSEAFF TGTGCCAGCAGTTCTACCTGGAACAGGCCCCCCTCCGAAGCTTTCTTT
TRBJ1-1 - - 12 TRBV10-3 CAINQGPTEAFF TGTGCCATTAATCAGGGTCCGACTGAAGCTTTCTTT
TRBJ1-5 TRBD1 - 13 TRBV2 CASSGQGYQPQHF TGTGCCAGCAGTGGACAGGGGTATCAGCCCCAGCATTTT
TRBJ1-4 - - 14 TRBV15 CATSRDRTNEKLFF TGTGCCACCAGCAGAGACAGGACAAATGAAAAACTGTTTTTT
TRBJ2-3 TRBD1 - 14 TRBV29-1 CSAPRTGSTDTQYF TGCAGCGCACCCCGGACAGGGAGCACAGATACGCAGTATTTT
TRBJ2-1 - - 18 TRBV4-1 CASSPPPGGPHSYNEQFF TGCGCCAGCAGCCCACCCCCTGGCGGGCCTCACTCCTACAATGAGCAGTTCTTC
TRBJ1-1 - - 15 TRBV18 CASSPITGMNTEAFF TGTGCCAGCTCACCTATCACAGGCATGAACACTGAAGCTTTCTTT
TRBJ1-5 - - 13 TRBV5-1 CASSPGGNQPQHF TGCGCCAGCAGCCCGGGGGGTAATCAGCCCCAGCATTTT
TRBJ2-2 TRBD1 - 16 TRBV7-2 CASSPGTGRFTGELFF TGTGCCAGCAGCCCCGGGACAGGGAGGTTCACCGGGGAGCTGTTTTTT
TRBJ2-1 TRBD1 - 16 TRBV4-3 CASSQIGTGAYNEQFF TGCGCCAGCAGCCAAATTGGGACAGGGGCCTACAATGAGCAGTTCTTC
TRBJ2-7 - - 12 TRBV27 CASSGSVNEQYF TGTGCCAGCAGTGGTTCAGTTAACGAGCAGTACTTC
TRBJ1-1 - - 14 TRBV4-2 CASSQKSENTEAFF TGTGCCAGCAGCCAGAAATCAGAGAACACTGAAGCTTTCTTT
TRBJ2-7 TRBD1 - 14 TRBV19 CASSIWDSPYEQYF TGTGCCAGTAGTATTTGGGACAGCCCATACGAGCAGTACTTC
TRBJ1-2 TRBD1 few 12 TRBV5-4 CASSRQGRGYTF TGTGCCAGCAGCCGACAGGGCAGAGGCTACACCTTC
TRBJ1-4 TRBD1 - 15 TRBV6-5 CASSYAGQGNEKLFF TGTGCCAGCAGTTATGCGGGACAGGGAAATGAAAAACTGTTTTTT
TRBJ1-3 - - 18 TRBV9 CASSANKNRVTTGNTIYF TGTGCCAGCAGCGCAAATAAAAACAGGGTCACGACTGGAAACACCATATATTTT
TRBJ1-1 - - 17 TRBV4-3 CASSQGLGLLMNTEAFF TGCGCCAGCAGCCAAGGCCTGGGGCTCCTCATGAACACTGAAGCTTTCTTT
TRBJ2-2 TRBD2 - 16 TRBV2 CASTQRASGGTGELFF TGTGCCAGCACCCAGAGGGCTAGCGGGGGCACCGGGGAGCTGTTTTTT
TRBJ2-2 TRBD1 - 15 TRBV9 CASSAGTGISGELFF TGTGCCAGCAGCGCCGGGACAGGGATCAGCGGGGAGCTGTTTTTT
TRBJ2-5 TRBD2 - 15 TRBV30 CAWSFRIAGAETQYF TGTGCCTGGAGTTTTAGAATAGCGGGAGCAGAGACCCAGTACTTC
TRBJ1-5 TRBD1 - 15 TRBV5-6 CASSYNDRANQPQHF TGTGCCAGCAGCTATAACGACAGGGCTAATCAGCCCCAGCATTTT
TRBJ2-2 TRBD1 - 16 TRBV15 CATSQQGAMGTGELFF TGTGCCACCAGCCAACAGGGGGCGATGGGCACCGGGGAGCTGTTTTTT
TRBJ2-3 - - 16 TRBV4-1 CASSQTPGVSTDTQYF TGCGCCAGCAGCCAAACCCCGGGGGTCAGCACAGATACGCAGTATTTT
TRBJ1-5 - - 14 TRBV5-5 CASSFGNSNQPQHF TGTGCCAGCAGCTTCGGGAATAGCAATCAGCCCCAGCATTTT
TRBJ2-1 TRBD2 - 13 TRBV29-1 CSVTRLAPNEQFF TGCAGCGTTACCCGACTAGCGCCCAATGAGCAGTTCTTC
TRBJ2-2 - - 15 TRBV27 CASSPRVQGTGELFF TGTGCCAGCAGTCCCCGCGTACAGGGAACCGGGGAGCTGTTTTTT
TRBJ2-7 - - 13 TRBV7-3 CASSLTQNYEQYF TGTGCCAGCAGCTTAACACAGAATTACGAGCAGTACTTC
TRBJ2-3 - - 14 TRBV5-4 CASSRERHTDTQYF TGTGCCAGCAGCCGGGAGCGGCACACAGATACGCAGTATTTT
TRBJ2-1 TRBD2 once 14 TRBV11-1 CASSSGLASFEQFF TGTGCCAGCAGTTCGGGACTAGCGAGCTTCGAGCAGTTCTTC
TRBJ1-4 - - 13 TRBV29-1 CSVPAGEREKLFF TGCAGCGTTCCTGCAGGGGAGAGGGAAAAACTGTTTTTT
TRBJ2-3 - - 12 TRBV19 CASSYRTDTQYF TGTGCCAGCTCCTACCGGACAGATACGCAGTATTTT
TRBJ2-6 TRBD1 - 17 TRBV9 CASSVAIGGAGANVLTF TGTGCCAGCAGCGTAGCAATAGGGGGCGCTGGGGCCAACGTCCTGACTTTC
TRBJ2-2 - - 17 TRBV2 CASSDPLSGQNTGELFF TGTGCCAGCAGCGATCCACTCTCGGGACAGAACACCGGGGAGCTGTTTTTT
TRBJ2-7 - - 12 TRBV7-6 CASSLLGYEQYF TGTGCCAGCAGCTTACTCGGGTACGAGCAGTACTTC
TRBJ2-7 TRBD2 - 13 TRBV19 CASGTSGSNEQYF TGTGCCAGTGGTACTAGCGGGAGTAACGAGCAGTACTTC
TRBJ2-7 - - 13 TRBV5-6 CASSRTGRGEQYF TGTGCCAGCAGCAGGACAGGGAGGGGCGAGCAGTACTTC
TRBJ1-5 - - 17 TRBV2 CASSDYGVGALNQPQHF TGTGCCAGCAGTGATTATGGTGTAGGGGCCCTCAATCAGCCCCAGCATTTT
TRBJ1-1 - - 15 TRBV7-2 CASSLAHRQLDEAFF TGTGCCAGCAGCTTAGCCCATAGACAGTTAGATGAAGCTTTCTTT